Presented here are 7 T cell receptor beta chains from one specimen sequenced in a study of cytomegalovirus exposure and HLA in healthy donors. PCR involved 60 Vbeta and 13 Jbeta primers. Some clones are missing from TCRdb's copy, which holds only in-frame ones; the method was immunoSEQ multiplex PCR. The repertoire includes under 200,000 clones, around 80% of them detected once, and 2.1% sits in the top ten. Sequencing input: PBMCs. The receptors shown here come from a man aged 40-50 years in good health and CMV-seronegative.

The rearrangement links TRBV7-9 to TRBJ1-2, with TRBD1 identical over 12 bases. The CDR3 extends over 14 amino acids. The germline V gene encodes CDR1 SEHNR and CDR2 FQNEAQ (reference sequence). V gave up 5 bases and J gave up 8 bases; unmatched junction bases: 6. CDR3: CASSLGQGAGGYTF. CDR3 DNA sequence: TGTGCCAGCAGCCTGGGACAGGGGGCGGGAGGCTACACCTTC. The full variable domain, completed using reference TRBV7-9 and TRBJ1-2, is DTGVSQNPRHKITKRGQNVTFRCDPISEHNRLYWYRQTLGQGPEFLTYFQNEAQLEKSRLLSDRFSAERPKGSFSTLEIQRTEQGDSAMYLCASSLGQGAGGYTFGSGTRLTVV.

This sequence joins TRBV28 and TRBJ2-5, with D possibly matching TRBD2 (7 bases). CDR3 size: 18 residues. The V and J ends lost 5 bases and 5 bases respectively, with 27 bases between them. Per germline, CDR1 MDHEN and CDR2 SYDVKM. The CDR3 is CASSLIGVRRGGGETQYF. The CDR3 region has the DNA TGTGCCAGCAGTCTCATTGGGGTTCGGAGGGGGGGCGGCGAGACCCAGTACTTC.

The chain uses TRBV5-1 and TRBJ1-1; TRBD1 might be the D (5 bases). The CDR3 consists of 14 residues. V was clipped by 1 base and J by 5 bases, with 12 bases between them. From germline, CDR1 is SGHRS and CDR2 YFSETQ. CDR3 amino acids: CASSLIGDSTEAFF. Here the CDR3 DNA reads TGCGCCAGCAGCTTGATAGGGGACTCGACTGAAGCTTTCTTT.

This chain links TRBV28 with TRBJ1-2; D unclear. Trimming left V 3 bases short and J 2 bases short, with 16 bases between. Germline CDR1 reads MDHEN; CDR2 reads SYDVKM. This CDR3 spans 16 amino acids. The CDR3 DNA is TGTGCCAGCAGTTTGGCAGATACATCTCGAAACTATGGCTACACCTTC. Encoded protein: CASSLADTSRNYGYTF.

A remark on this clone: The junction departs from germline at one end; a sequencing error may be responsible. This chain connects TRBV7-9 to TRBJ2-7; 11 positions match TRBD1. Germline CDR1 reads SEHNR; CDR2 reads FQNEAQ (reference sequence). The CDR3 covers 15 residues. The CDR3: CSSSPQDRGLYEQYF. Written as DNA, the CDR3 is TGTTCCAGCAGCCCCCAGGACAGGGGGCTGTACGAGCAGTACTTC.

The rearrangement links TRBV28 to TRBJ2-5, with 10 bases aligning to TRBD1. The DNA end is a closer match to TRBJ2-7, so the J assignment may be wrong. The CDR3 sequence is 15 residues long. The germline gives CDR1 MDHEN, CDR2 SYDVKM. This CDR3 is CASSTRDRGPYEQYF. CDR3 nucleotide sequence: TGTGCCAGCAGTACACGCGACAGGGGGCCCTACGAGCAGTACTTC.

V gene TRBV5-4 combines with J gene TRBJ2-2, with 8 positions matching TRBD2. The CDR3 runs 16 residues. The germline CDR1 and CDR2 sequences are SGHNT and YYREEE (reference sequence). The ends lost 1 base at V and 4 bases at J; junction bases unmatched: 6. The CDR3 is CASSLRLAQSTGELFF. DNA for the CDR3: TGTGCCAGCAGCTTGAGACTAGCGCAATCCACCGGGGAGCTGTTTTTT.